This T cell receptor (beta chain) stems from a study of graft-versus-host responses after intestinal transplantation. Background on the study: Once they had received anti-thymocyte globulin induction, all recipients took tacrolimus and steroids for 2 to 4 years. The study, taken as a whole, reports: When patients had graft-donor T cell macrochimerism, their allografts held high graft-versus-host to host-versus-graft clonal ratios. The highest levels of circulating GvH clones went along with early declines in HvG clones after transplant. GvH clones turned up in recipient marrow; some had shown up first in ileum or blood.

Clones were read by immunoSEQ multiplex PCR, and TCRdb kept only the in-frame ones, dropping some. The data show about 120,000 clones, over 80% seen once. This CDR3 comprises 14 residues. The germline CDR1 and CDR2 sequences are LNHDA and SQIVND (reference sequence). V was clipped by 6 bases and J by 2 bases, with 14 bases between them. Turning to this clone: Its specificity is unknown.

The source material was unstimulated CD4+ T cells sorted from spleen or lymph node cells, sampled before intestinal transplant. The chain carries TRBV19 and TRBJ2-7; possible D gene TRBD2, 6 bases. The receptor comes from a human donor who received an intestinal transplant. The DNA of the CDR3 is TGTGCCAGTAGGCGGCGGGATAAAACCTACGAGCAGTACTTC. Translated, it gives CASRRRDKTYEQYF.